A single T cell receptor (beta chain) is shown here with its context. Terminally differentiated effector memory CD45RA+ cells were left out of the naive CD8 fraction, which was CD45RO-negative and positively selected for CCR7. The CDR3 runs to 19 residues. Per germline, CDR1 SGHTA and CDR2 FQGNSA. The V gene end was trimmed by 2 bases and the J gene end by 0 bases; junction bases not matched to a gene: 8. These data originate in a study of shared clonotypes between healthy human individuals. Method: immunoSEQ multiplex PCR; TCRdb's copy keeps in-frame clones and lacks some. The sample has 700,000 to 950,000 clones; approximately 96% are singletons.

The specimen sequenced was naive CD8+ T cells sorted from blood. This receptor was obtained from a man aged 25-45 years in good health. The gene calls are TRBV7-2 and TRBJ2-2, with 11 bases fitting TRBD2. The CDR3 DNA is TGTGCCAGCAGCTTAAGTTCGGGACTAGCGGTCGCGAACACCGGGGAGCTGTTTTTT. The encoded protein is CASSLSSGLAVANTGELFF.